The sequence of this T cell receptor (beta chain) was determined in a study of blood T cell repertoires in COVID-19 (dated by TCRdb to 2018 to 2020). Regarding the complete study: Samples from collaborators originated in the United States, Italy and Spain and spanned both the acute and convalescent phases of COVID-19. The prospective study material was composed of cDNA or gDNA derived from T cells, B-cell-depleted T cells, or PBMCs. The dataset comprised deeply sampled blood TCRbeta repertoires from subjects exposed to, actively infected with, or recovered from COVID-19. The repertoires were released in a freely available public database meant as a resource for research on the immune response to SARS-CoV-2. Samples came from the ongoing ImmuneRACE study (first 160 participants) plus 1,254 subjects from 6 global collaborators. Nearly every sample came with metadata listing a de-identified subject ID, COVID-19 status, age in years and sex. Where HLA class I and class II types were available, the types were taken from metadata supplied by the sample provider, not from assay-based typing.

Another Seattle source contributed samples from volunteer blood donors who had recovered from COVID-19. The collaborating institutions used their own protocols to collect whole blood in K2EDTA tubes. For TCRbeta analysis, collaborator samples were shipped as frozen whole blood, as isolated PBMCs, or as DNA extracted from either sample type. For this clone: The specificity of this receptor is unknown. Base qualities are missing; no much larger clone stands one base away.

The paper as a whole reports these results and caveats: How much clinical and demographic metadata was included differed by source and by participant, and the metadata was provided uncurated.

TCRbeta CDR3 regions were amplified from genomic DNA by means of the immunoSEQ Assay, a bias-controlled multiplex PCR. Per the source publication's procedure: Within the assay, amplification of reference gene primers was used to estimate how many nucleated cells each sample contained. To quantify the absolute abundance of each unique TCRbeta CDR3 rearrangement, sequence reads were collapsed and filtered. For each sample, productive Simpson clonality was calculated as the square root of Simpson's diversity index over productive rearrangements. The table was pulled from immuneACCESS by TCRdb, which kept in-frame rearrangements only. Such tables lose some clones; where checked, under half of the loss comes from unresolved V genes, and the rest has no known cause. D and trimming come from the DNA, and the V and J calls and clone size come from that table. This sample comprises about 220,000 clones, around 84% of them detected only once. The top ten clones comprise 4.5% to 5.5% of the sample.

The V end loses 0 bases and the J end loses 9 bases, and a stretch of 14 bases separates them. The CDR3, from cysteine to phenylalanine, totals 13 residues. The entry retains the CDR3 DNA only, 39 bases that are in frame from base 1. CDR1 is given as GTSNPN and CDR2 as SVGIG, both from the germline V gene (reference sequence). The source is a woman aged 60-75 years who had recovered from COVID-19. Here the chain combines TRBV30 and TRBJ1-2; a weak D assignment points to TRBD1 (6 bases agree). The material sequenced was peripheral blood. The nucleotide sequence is TGTGCCTGGAGTGTACAGGGTCCGTCCCGCTACACCTTC. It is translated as CAWSVQGPSRYTF.